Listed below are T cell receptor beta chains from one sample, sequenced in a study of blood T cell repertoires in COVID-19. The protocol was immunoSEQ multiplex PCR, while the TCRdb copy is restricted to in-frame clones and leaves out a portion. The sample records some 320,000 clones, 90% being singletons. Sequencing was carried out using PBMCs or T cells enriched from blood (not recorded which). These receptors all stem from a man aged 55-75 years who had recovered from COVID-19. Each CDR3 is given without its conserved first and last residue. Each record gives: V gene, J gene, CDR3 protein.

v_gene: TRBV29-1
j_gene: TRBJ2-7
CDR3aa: SAVGGQGVPYEQY

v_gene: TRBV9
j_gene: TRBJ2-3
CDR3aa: ASSSARGRGTDTQY

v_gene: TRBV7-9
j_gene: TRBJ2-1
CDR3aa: ASSLEFSGDYNEQF

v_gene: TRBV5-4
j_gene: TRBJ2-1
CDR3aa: ASSFNSGTSGRNEQF

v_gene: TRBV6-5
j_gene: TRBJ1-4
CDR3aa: ASSYSGTGLRKLF

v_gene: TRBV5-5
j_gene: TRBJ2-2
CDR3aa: ASSLAGGTNTGELF

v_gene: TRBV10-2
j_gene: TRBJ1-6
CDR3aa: ASSEPAGWGSPLH

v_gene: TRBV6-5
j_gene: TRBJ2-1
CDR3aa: ASSYATNDPEQF

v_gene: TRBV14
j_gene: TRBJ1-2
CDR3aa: ASSQQTGLYGYT

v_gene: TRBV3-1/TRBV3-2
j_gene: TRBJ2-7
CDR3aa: ASSPVGLQVSEQY

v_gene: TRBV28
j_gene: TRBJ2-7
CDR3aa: ASSLTENYEQY

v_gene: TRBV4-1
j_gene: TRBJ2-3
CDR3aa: ASSQEEGLGTDTQY

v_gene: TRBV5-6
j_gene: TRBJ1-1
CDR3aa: ASSLVLGPATEAF

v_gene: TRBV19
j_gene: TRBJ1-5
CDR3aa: ASSKQSNQPQH

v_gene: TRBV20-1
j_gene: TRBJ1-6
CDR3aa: SASPDSNNSPLH

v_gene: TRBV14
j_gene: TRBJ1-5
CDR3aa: ASSGRDRGYNQPQH